One and the same sample provided the 5 T cell receptor beta chains below, sequenced in a study of T-cell memory formation after mild COVID-19. MiXCR, run by TCRdb on the 5' RACE reads, gives a single entry per CDR3 protein. The sample lists about 250,000 distinct CDR3 sequences, 15% to 17% occurring once. Source material: PBMCs or a T cell subset sorted from them (not recorded which). The receptors shown here come from an adult woman who had mild COVID-19 (a few samples of this study predate the infection). Cell type and time point are not known.

The genes are TRBV5-6 and TRBJ1-5; TRBD1 matches 10 bases. Germline V CDR1 and CDR2: SGHDT, YYEEEE. The CDR3 sequence is 16 residues long. The V gene end was trimmed by 0 bases and the J gene end by 2 bases; junction bases not matched to a gene: 2. As DNA, the CDR3 is TGTGCCAGCAGCTTGGGGACAGGGGGGCGCAATCAGCCCCAGCATTTT. Translating gives CASSLGTGGRNQPQHF.

This sequence joins TRBV20-1 and TRBJ2-1, with 11 positions matching TRBD2. J was trimmed by 6 bases and V by 1 base; bases with no gene match: 5. The CDR3 totals 15 residues. Germline V gene data show CDR1 as DFQATT and CDR2 as SNEGSKA (reference sequence). For the CDR3, the DNA is TGCAGTGCTAGAGGGGGACTAGCGGACCTCAATGAGCAGTTCTTC. It translates to CSARGGLADLNEQFF.

The V call is TRBV30, the J call TRBJ1-5, with TRBD1 matching over 9 bases. Germline V gene lookup returns CDR1 GTSNPN and CDR2 SVGIG (reference sequence). Trimming cost V 5 bases and J 3 bases; bases outside gene matches: 2. The CDR3 spans 13 residues. CDR3 sequence: CAWGTGTNQPQHF. CDR3 bases: TGTGCCTGGGGGACAGGGACCAATCAGCCCCAGCATTTT.

This clonotype showed up just a few times. The chain couples TRBV24-1 to TRBJ1-1; D remains unclear. The germline gives CDR1 KGHDR, CDR2 SFDVKD. V dropped 2 bases and J dropped 1 base, with 4 bases sitting between them. The CDR3 is 13 residues long. CDR3 nucleotides: TGTGCCACCAGTGATTGGGGGAACACTGAAGCTTTCTTT. The encoded protein is CATSDWGNTEAFF.

The sample holds many counts of this clonotype. The chain couples TRBV4-1 to TRBJ1-2; weak D call: TRBD1 (5 bases). Germline CDR1 MGHRA, CDR2 YSYEKL. CDR3 length: 13 residues. V was cut by 0 bases and J by 4 bases, with 6 bases left in between. CDR3 bases: TGCGCCAGCAGCCAAGATGGGGGCTATGGCTACACCTTC. This gives the protein CASSQDGGYGYTF.